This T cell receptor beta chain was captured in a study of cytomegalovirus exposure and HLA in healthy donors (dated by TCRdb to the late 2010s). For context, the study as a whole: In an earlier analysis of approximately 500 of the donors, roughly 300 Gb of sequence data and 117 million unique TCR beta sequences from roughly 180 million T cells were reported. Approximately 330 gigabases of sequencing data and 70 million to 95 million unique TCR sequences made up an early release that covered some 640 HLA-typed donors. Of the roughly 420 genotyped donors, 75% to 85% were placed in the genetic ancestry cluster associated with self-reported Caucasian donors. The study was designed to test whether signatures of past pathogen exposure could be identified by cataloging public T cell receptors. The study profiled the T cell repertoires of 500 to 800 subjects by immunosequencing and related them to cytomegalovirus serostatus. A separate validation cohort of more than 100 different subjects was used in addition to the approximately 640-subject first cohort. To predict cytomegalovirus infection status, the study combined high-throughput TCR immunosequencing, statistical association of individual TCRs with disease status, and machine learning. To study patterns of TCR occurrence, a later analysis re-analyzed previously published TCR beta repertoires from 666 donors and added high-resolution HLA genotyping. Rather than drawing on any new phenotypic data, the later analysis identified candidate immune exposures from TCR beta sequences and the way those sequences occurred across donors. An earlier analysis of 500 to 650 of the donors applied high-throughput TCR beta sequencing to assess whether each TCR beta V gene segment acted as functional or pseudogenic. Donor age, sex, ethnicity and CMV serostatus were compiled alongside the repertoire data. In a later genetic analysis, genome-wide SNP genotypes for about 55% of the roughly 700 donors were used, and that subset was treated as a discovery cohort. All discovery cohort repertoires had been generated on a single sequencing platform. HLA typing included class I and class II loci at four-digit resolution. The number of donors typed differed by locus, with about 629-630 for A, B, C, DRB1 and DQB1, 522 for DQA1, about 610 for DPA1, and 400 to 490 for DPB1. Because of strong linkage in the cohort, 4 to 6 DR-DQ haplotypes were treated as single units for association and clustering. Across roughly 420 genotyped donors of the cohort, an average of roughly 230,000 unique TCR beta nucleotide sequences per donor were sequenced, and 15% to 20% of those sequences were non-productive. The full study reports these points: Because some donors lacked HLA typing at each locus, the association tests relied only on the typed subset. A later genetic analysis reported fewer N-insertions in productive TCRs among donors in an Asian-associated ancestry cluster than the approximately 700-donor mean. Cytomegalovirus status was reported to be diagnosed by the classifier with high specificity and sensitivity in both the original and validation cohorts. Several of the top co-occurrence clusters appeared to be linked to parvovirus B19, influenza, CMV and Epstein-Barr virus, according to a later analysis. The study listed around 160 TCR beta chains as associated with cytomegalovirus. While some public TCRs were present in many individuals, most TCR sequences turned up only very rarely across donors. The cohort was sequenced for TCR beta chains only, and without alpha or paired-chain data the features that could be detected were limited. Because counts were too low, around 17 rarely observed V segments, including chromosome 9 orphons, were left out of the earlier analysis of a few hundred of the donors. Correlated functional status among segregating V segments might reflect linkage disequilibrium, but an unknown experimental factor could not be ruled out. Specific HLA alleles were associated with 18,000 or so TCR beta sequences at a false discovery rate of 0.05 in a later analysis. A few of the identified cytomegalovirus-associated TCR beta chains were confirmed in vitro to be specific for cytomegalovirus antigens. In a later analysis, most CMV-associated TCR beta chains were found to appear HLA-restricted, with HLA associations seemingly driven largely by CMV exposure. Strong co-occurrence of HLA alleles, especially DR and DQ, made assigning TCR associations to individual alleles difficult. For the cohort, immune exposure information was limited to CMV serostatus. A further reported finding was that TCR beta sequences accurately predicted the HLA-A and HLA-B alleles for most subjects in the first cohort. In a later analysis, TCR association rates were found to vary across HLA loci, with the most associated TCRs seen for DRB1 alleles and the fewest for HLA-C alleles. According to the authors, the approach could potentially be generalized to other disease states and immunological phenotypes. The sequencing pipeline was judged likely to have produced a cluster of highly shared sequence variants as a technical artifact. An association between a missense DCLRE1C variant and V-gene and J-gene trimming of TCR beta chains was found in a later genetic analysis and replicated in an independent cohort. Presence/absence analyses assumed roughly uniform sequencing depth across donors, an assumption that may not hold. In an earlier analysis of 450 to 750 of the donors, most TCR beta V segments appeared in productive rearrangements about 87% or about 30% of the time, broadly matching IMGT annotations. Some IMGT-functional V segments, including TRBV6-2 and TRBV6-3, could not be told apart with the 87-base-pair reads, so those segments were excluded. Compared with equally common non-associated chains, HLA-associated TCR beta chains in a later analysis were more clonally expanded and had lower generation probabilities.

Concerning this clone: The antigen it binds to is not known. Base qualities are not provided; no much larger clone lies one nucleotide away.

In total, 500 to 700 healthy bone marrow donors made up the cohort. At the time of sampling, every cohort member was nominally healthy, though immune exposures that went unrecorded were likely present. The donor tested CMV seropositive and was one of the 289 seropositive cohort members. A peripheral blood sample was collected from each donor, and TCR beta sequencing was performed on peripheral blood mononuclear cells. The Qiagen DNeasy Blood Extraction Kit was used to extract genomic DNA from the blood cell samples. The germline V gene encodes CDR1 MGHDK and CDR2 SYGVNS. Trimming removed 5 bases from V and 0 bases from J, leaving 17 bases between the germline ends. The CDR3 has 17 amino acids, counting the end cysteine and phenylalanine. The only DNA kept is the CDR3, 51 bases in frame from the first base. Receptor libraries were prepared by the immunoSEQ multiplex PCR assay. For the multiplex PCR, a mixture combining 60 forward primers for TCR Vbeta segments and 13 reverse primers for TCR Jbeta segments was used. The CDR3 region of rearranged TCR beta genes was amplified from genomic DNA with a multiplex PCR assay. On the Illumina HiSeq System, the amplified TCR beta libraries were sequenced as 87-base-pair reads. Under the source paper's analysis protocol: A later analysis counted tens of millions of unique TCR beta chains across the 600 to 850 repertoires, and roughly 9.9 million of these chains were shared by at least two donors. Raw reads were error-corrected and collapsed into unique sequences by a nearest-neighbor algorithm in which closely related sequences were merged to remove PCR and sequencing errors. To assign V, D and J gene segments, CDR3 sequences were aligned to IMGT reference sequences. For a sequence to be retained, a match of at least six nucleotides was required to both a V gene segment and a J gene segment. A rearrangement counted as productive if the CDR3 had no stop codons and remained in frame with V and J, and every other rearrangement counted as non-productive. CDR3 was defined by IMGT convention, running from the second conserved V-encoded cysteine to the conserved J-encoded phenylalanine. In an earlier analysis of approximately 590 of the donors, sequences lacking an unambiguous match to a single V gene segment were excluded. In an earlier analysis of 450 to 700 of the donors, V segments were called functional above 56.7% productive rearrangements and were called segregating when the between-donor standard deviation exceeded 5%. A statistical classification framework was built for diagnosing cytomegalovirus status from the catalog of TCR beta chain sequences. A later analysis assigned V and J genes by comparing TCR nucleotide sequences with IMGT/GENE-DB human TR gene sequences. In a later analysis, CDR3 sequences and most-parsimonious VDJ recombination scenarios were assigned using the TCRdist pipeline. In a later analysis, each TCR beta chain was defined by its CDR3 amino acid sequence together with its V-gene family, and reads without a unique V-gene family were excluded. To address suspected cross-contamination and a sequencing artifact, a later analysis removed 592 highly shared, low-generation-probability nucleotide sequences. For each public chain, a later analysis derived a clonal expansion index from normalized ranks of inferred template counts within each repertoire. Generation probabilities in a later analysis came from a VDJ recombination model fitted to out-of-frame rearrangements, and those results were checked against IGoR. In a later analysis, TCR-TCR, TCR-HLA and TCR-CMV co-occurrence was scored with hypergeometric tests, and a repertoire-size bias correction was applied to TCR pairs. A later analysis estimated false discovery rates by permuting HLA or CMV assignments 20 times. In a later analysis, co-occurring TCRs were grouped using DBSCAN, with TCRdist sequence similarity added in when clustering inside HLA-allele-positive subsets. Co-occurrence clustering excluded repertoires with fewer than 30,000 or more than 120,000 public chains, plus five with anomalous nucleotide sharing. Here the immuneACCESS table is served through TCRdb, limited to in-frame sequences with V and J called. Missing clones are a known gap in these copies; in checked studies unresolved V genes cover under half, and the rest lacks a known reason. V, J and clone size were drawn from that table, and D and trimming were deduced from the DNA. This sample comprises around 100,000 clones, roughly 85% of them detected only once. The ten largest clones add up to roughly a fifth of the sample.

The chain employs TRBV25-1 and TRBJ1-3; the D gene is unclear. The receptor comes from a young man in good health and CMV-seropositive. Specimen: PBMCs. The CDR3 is CASSRWKAGSSGNTIYF. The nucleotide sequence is TGTGCCAGCAGTAGATGGAAGGCGGGGTCCTCTGGAAACACCATATATTTT.